These 6 T cell receptor beta chains were sequenced from one sample in a study of cytotoxic CD8 clonotypes in ibrutinib-treated CLL. Assay: immunoSEQ multiplex PCR; the TCRdb copy retains only in-frame clones and omits some. The sample lists roughly 170,000 clones, about 80% occurring once. This sample comprised PBMCs, obtained after 24 months of ibrutinib treatment. All receptors come from a human donor with chronic lymphocytic leukemia.

In regard to this clone: The same CDR3 can be traced to other DNA sequences in this sample. The rearrangement links TRBV6-5 to TRBJ2-2; no definite D call. Germline V gene sequence: CDR1 MNHEY, CDR2 SVGAGI. This CDR3 contains 14 residues. V was pared by 7 bases and J by 0 bases, with 9 bases between. The CDR3 bases are TGTGCCAGCAAACCGGGCCCGAACACCGGGGAGCTGTTTTTT. Encoded protein: CASKPGPNTGELFF.

The chain links TRBV30 to TRBJ1-1; no definite D call. This CDR3 region has 14 residues. The V and J ends lost 1 base and 1 base respectively, with 10 bases between them. In germline, CDR1 is GTSNPN, CDR2 SVGIG (reference sequence). The CDR3 coding sequence is TGTGCCTGGAGTGAGACTACACCGAACACTGAAGCTTTCTTT. Its translation is CAWSETTPNTEAFF.

This chain joins TRBV11-2 and TRBJ1-3; 9 bases fit TRBD1. CDR1 is SGHAT, CDR2 FQNNGV, per germline. V was clipped by 5 bases and J by 4 bases; unmatched bases: 9. This CDR3 region has 16 residues. The CDR3 protein is CASSAPGTGTGNTIYF. The DNA for the CDR3 is TGTGCCAGCAGCGCGCCCGGGACAGGGACCGGAAACACCATATATTTT.

This clone is a singleton in its sample. The V and J genes are TRBV4-2 and TRBJ1-2; possibly TRBD1 for D (5 bases). V lost 0 bases and J lost 4, with 15 bases in between. This CDR3 is 16 amino acids long. The germline gives CDR1 LGHNA, CDR2 YNFKEQ. The CDR3 coding sequence is TGTGCCAGCAGCCAAGATGATTCAGGGTTCGGCTATGGCTACACCTTC. Its protein is CASSQDDSGFGYGYTF.

V and J are TRBV7-8 and TRBJ1-2; 7 bases map to TRBD1. The CDR3 runs 13 residues. Germline values: CDR1 SGHVS, CDR2 FQNEAQ. The ends lost 3 bases at V and 5 bases at J; junction bases unmatched: 3. This chain's CDR3 is CASSFQGGYGYTF. CDR3 sequence (DNA): TGTGCCAGCAGCTTTCAGGGGGGTTATGGCTACACCTTC.

The V and J genes are TRBV18 and TRBJ1-2; 9 positions match TRBD1. CDR3 length equals 15 residues. Trimming at V came to 5 bases and at J to 5 bases, leaving 9 bases not matched to a gene. The germline V gene encodes CDR1 KGHSH and CDR2 LQKENI. The CDR3 reads CASSTDRGSSYGYTF. CDR3 bases: TGTGCCAGCTCAACAGACAGGGGGAGTAGTTATGGCTACACCTTC.